The 2 T cell receptor beta chains listed next were all sequenced from one sample in a study of Ad26.COV2.S vaccination and SARS-CoV-2 variants. Treatment described: over 15 received Ad26.COV2.S at low or high dose, single or two shots; about 5 received placebo; per-sample allocation not given. Samples were taken on day 63 after the first vaccine or placebo injection. TCRdb keeps only in-frame clones here, not all; method: immunoSEQ multiplex PCR. The sample has a few hundred thousand clones, approximately 90% seen once; the top ten hold less than 4.5%. This specimen consisted of peripheral blood, obtained in a trial of Ad26.COV2.S vaccine versus placebo. All receptors derive from a person between 18 and 59 years old who received the Ad26.COV2.S COVID-19 vaccine or a placebo.

The V call is TRBV11-2, the J call TRBJ2-2, with TRBD2 matching 7 bases. The CDR3 runs 15 residues. Per germline, CDR1 SGHAT and CDR2 FQNNGV. Trimming took 5 bases from V and 1 from J; bases not matched to a gene: 4. The CDR3 DNA follows: TGTGCCAGCAGCATTAGCGGGCTGAACACCGGGGAGCTGTTTTTT. Residues: CASSISGLNTGELFF.

This sequence joins TRBV7-3 and TRBJ2-1; maybe TRBD1 (6 bases). Trimming removed 5 bases at V and 4 bases at J, with 15 bases between. The CDR3 sequence is 15 residues long. Germline CDR1 reads SGHTA; CDR2 reads FQGTGA. In DNA, the CDR3 is TGTGCCAGCAGCCCTTCGACAGGCTTATACAATGAGCAGTTCTTC. It encodes CASSPSTGLYNEQFF.